The T cell receptor beta chain under discussion was sequenced for a study of CD8+ T cells in alopecia areata listed by TCRdb under 2018. Study-level background: Treated patients were enrolled in an open-label pilot trial of oral tofacitinib, 5 to 10 mg twice daily, for moderate-to-severe alopecia areata. Tofacitinib was administered for 6 to 18 months, and 6 months of follow-up off drug were then conducted to assess delayed response and recurrence. Disease severity in treated patients was measured with the SALT score, which quantifies the percentage of affected scalp surface area. The study used high-throughput TCRbeta sequencing to examine T cell clonal expansion in alopecia areata, in both the C3H/HeJ mouse model and human patients. Scalp tissue and sorted CD4+ and CD8+ peripheral blood T cells from patchy and totalis/universalis alopecia areata patients and from healthy controls were covered by human TCRbeta sequencing. Biopsies were taken from tofacitinib-treated patients at baseline and again at 4 and 24 weeks into treatment, and several of those patients also had a later scalp biopsy. Scalp clonality was compared across normal scalp (n=4), patchy alopecia areata scalp (n=8), and alopecia totalis/universalis scalp (n=8). RNA was extracted with the PAXgene miRNA kit for fixed scalp, the miRNeasy kit for PBMCs, and the RNeasy kit for mouse skin. TCRbeta CDR3 regions were amplified by immunoSEQ multiplex PCR using 35 Vbeta forward and 13 Jbeta reverse primers.

Including cysteine and phenylalanine, the CDR3 has 13 amino acids. Only CDR3 DNA is held: 39 bases, read in frame from base 1. CDR1 is given as KGHSH and CDR2 as LQKENI, both from the germline V gene. Relative to germline, V is missing 4 bases and J is missing 7 bases, with 4 bases of the junction outside any gene match. Library construction relied on the immunoSEQ multiplex PCR assay. For TCR sequencing, RNA was extracted from every sample and reverse transcribed into cDNA to serve as template. SuperScript III was used to make first-strand cDNA, primed with a 2:1 mix of oligo-dT and random hexamers. Amplification bias was assessed with a synthetic immune receptor repertoire, and residual bias was removed computationally. The authors processed their data as follows. Raw reads were preprocessed for error removal, and CDR3 was defined according to IMGT conventions as running from the conserved cysteine to phenylalanine. Clonality was calculated as 1 minus Shannon entropy normalized by log2 of the number of productive unique TCRs. CD4 or CD8 identity of scalp clones was inferred by cross-referencing scalp TCRbeta sequences with sorted blood CD4 and CD8 repertoires. TCRdb provides this immuneACCESS table in a form limited to in-frame rearrangements. Some clones are lacking; in checked studies, under half of them reflect an unresolved V gene, and why the rest are absent is not known. V and J calls and clone size are as listed in that table; D and trimming were resolved from the DNA. The sample has about 200,000 clones on record, 58% of them singletons. 4.5% to 6% of the sample is taken by the ten largest.

Of note for this clone: Its binding antigen is unknown. Within one base of it there is no much larger clone, and no base qualities were kept.

Results the study describes overall, beyond this receptor: Because the treated cohort was small and included a single nonresponder, larger studies are needed to assess links between baseline CD8+ expansion and response. Shared TCR sequences between patients were less evident than in mice, which may be partly attributable to HLA diversity in the patient population. Scalp TCR repertoire analysis is complicated because resident alphabeta T cells in normal human skin are also sequenced, whereas mouse skin is dominated by gammadelta T cells. With tofacitinib, both scalp clonality and the number of expanded CD8+ clones among the top 100 scalp clones went down significantly. Compared with normal scalp, lesional scalp had higher clonality and more expanded CD8+ clones, particularly in alopecia totalis/universalis, a pattern that suggests antigenic drive. Many expanded lesional clones were found to persist in scalp and blood during tofacitinib treatment, and relapse after treatment cessation may be partly explained by this persistence.

In the paper's terms, the time point label means: less than 25 weeks on oral tofacitinib. In light of the paper, this sample's treatment or condition label describes: oral pan-JAK inhibitor, 5-10 mg twice daily. Lesional scalp punch biopsies and peripheral blood were collected from alopecia areata patients. After PBMCs were isolated by density centrifugation and stained for CD3, CD4 and CD8, a FACSAria was used to sort CD4+ and CD8+ T cells. The specimen comprised CD4+ T cells sorted from blood, sampled at week 24, from a patient treated with tofacitinib. The origin of this receptor is a human donor with alopecia areata. In this chain, TRBV18 is recombined with TRBJ1-5, with 7 junctional bases fitting TRBD1. The CDR3 protein sequence reads: CASSLDRDQPQHF. The nucleotide sequence reads TGTGCCAGCTCACTTGACAGGGACCAGCCCCAGCATTTT.